Included here is one T cell receptor beta chain sequence, with context. The specificity of this receptor is unknown. Base-call qualities are not available, and no considerably larger clone is one nucleotide away. The meaning of the sample's time point label: baseline before first vaccination. Vaccinee samples came from UK trials COV001 and COV002, including a single-blind randomized controlled phase 2/3 trial of AZD1222 (ChAdOx1 nCoV-19) in healthy adults. Trial participant PBMC samples were collected at day 0 and day 28 after the second dose for TCRbeta chain sequencing. The data were obtained in a study of T cell responses to AZD1222 COVID-19 vaccine (dated by TCRdb to the early 2020s). Some background on the complete study: AZD1222 recipients with second doses at about 4 weeks or about 12 weeks were pooled, because spike-specific TCR depth and breadth did not differ between schedules. Trial participants were enrolled by age into subgroups of 18-55, 56-69 and 70-plus years, and around 150, 28 and 57 TCR-sequenced participants, respectively, were included in these subgroups. A total of 233 trial participants underwent TCR sequencing, of whom roughly 210 had received two doses of AZD1222 and about 25 had received two doses of the MenACWY control vaccine. Paper-wide results and their limitations: Because no samples from the day 14 peak response were available, repertoires could be characterized only after the peak T cell response. Spike-specific TCR breadth and depth rose significantly after two AZD1222 doses compared with day 0 and with MenACWY recipients. The whole spike protein was spanned by vaccine-associated CD4 TCRs, and dominant responses were seen in regions 160-218 and 743-854. Conclusions about previously exposed vaccinees are limited because only five to seven AZD1222 recipients were SARS-CoV-2 seropositive at baseline. Participants were mostly white British and included more females than males, and it was suggested by the authors that clonal diversity may have been underestimated. Nearly half of unique spike-specific TCRs reportedly recognized epitopes outside regions mutated in the B.1.351 and B.1.1.7 variants. The 56-69-year group was small, and its depth increase did not reach significance, likely because of low power.

Per the germline V gene, SGHTA is the CDR1 and FQGNSA is the CDR2. V is cut back by 5 bases and J by 4 bases, with 12 bases in the junction unmatched. The cysteine opens and the phenylalanine closes a CDR3 of 17 amino acids. Of the read, only the CDR3 DNA is kept; its 51 bases are in frame from base 1. The CDR3 regions of human TCRbeta chains were analyzed by immunosequencing. From the authors' description of their analysis: TCRs in the repertoires were compared against a reference library of SARS-CoV-2-specific TCRs that had been generated with the MIRA antigen-specificity platform. Breadth was defined as the fraction of unique TCRs that were SARS-CoV-2-associated, and depth was defined as the fraction of total T cells that were SARS-CoV-2-associated. Using the MIRA data, each spike-specific TCR was assigned both to the spike region to which the TCR was reactive and to a CD4 or CD8 class. Log10-transformed breadth and depth values were compared by one-way ANOVA with Sidak's multiple comparisons tests. Here the immuneACCESS table is served through TCRdb, limited to in-frame sequences with V and J called. Missing clones are a known gap in these copies; in checked studies unresolved V genes cover under half, and the rest lacks a known reason. That table furnishes V, J and clone size, whereas the DNA furnished D and trimming. In all, the sample holds about 100,000 clones, and roughly 89% of those were seen once. About 3% of the sample is taken by the ten largest.

The sequenced sample was peripheral blood, obtained on day 0 of AZD1222 vaccination. The chain joins TRBV7-2 to TRBJ2-1, and TRBD2 aligns with 9 junction nucleotides. This TCR came from an adult in good health. CDR3 reads: CASSPRGLAANYNEQFF. The nucleotide sequence is TGTGCCAGCAGCCCCCGGGGACTAGCTGCTAATTACAATGAGCAGTTCTTC.